The T cell receptor (beta chain) described here comes from a study of Ad26.COV2.S vaccination and SARS-CoV-2 variants (dated by TCRdb to the early 2020s). In terms of the full investigation: Vaccine-arm donors were drawn from COV1001, a multicentre, randomized, double-blind, placebo-controlled phase I-IIa trial of Ad26.COV2.S in healthy adults. A total of 32 samples were included in the TCR-sequenced set, comprising around 20 Ad26.COV2.S vaccine recipients, 5 placebo recipients and 8 SARS-CoV-2 convalescent individuals. Throughout the experiments and outcome assessment, investigators stayed blinded to trial group allocation. Trial participants were randomized into five groups of five, in which low-dose or high-dose Ad26.COV2.S was given once or twice, or placebo was given on both occasions. The specificity and breadth of SARS-CoV-2-reactive T cell receptors after Ad26.COV2.S vaccination were assessed by TCRbeta repertoire sequencing. Ad26.COV2.S was given intramuscularly at 5x10^10 or 1x10^11 viral particles, as a single shot or as two shots 56 days apart. What the work shows at the level of the full study, not this receptor alone: Vaccine and placebo recipients had comparable non-spike TCR breadth, which fits with the vaccine containing only spike. Higher spike-specific TCR breadth was observed in Ad26.COV2.S recipients than in placebo recipients (P = 0.0014). Comparing responses between vaccine doses or regimens was not something the study was powered to do. It was noted by the authors that total T cell responses may have been underestimated by the TCR breadth and depth analyses. After vaccination, spike-specific CD8+ and CD4+ T cell responses were reported to show substantial breadth.

TCRbeta CDR3 regions were sequenced with the immunoSEQ Assay. After extraction, genomic DNA underwent amplification by bias-controlled multiplex PCR, followed by high-throughput sequencing. Turning to the authors' computational methods: Collapsing and filtering of sequences were performed to quantify the absolute abundance of each unique TCRbeta CDR3 region. Usable DNA was measured by amplifying reference genes present in all nucleated cells, and TCRbeta template counts were normalized to that usable DNA to estimate T cell fraction. Repertoire TCRs were annotated as SARS-CoV-2-specific when V gene, CDR3 amino acid sequence and J gene were exactly matched to a known reactive TCR set. The reference SARS-CoV-2 TCR set was obtained from MIRA and was filtered for enrichment in COVID-19-positive ImmuneCODE repertoires, whereby public or cross-reactive TCRs were removed. Based on the MIRA antigens, annotated TCRs were further analysed at the level of specific ORF or position within ORF. Breadth was defined as the number of annotated unique rearrangements divided by the total number of unique productive rearrangements, and depth was defined as the summed frequency of the annotated unique rearrangements. Group comparisons of TCR breadth used two-sided Wilcoxon rank-sum tests. The table comes from immuneACCESS by way of TCRdb, which keeps in-frame sequences with V and J called. Part of the clones is missing from these tables; in studies checked, under half for an unresolved V gene and the rest for unknown reasons. That table gives V, J and clone size, and the DNA gave D and trimming. This sample gives 400,000 to 500,000 clones in total; roughly 89% of them show up just once. Jointly, the top ten make up around 2.5% of the sample.

This specimen's treatment or condition label, interpreted: roughly 18 received Ad26.COV2.S at low or high dose, single or two shots; 5 received placebo; per-sample allocation not given. Repertoires of vaccine and placebo recipients were sequenced from samples taken on day 63 after the first injection. Cohort 1b enrolled about two dozen adults aged 18-55 years at a single site in Boston, USA, between 29 July and 7 August 2020. Ad26.COV2.S consisted of a replication-incompetent adenovirus type 26 vector by which a prefusion-stabilized SARS-CoV-2 spike protein from the original Wuhan strain was expressed. A note on this clone: What antigen it recognizes has not been identified. The record has no base qualities; no much larger clone is one base away.

The CDR3 runs 16 residues from the cysteine to the phenylalanine. The CDR3 DNA has 48 bases and is translated from base 1. Relative to germline, V is 5 bases shorter and J is 4 bases shorter, with 20 bases between their ends. CDR1 MNHEY and CDR2 SVGEGT were looked up in the germline V gene. This clonotype was sampled from a person aged 18-65 years who received the Ad26.COV2.S COVID-19 vaccine or a placebo. The chain couples TRBV6-2 or TRBV6-3 to TRBJ2-5; the D call is possibly TRBD1 or TRBD2, each sharing 6 bases. Sequencing was performed on peripheral blood, taken in a trial of Ad26.COV2.S vaccine versus placebo. CDR3 region: CASSKPLGGTRETQYF. The nucleotide sequence reads TGTGCCAGCAGTAAACCGTTAGGGGGGACGAGAGAGACCCAGTACTTC.